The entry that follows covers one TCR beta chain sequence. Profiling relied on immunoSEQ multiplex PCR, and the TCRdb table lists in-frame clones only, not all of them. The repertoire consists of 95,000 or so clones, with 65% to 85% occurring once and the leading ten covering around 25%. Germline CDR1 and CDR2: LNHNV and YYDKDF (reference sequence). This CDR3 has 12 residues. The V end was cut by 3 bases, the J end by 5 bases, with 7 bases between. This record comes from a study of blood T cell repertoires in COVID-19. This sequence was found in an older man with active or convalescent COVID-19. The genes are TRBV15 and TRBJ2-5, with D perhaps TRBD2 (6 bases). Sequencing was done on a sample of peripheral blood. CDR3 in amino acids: CATSSGGETQYF. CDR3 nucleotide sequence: TGTGCCACCAGCAGTGGAGGGGAGACCCAGTACTTC.